The rows below give T cell receptor beta chains drawn from one sample of a study of blood T cell repertoires in COVID-19. Here immunoSEQ multiplex PCR was the method, and the copy in TCRdb shows in-frame clones only, minus some. The repertoire has about 23,000 clones, 80% to 90% of them found once; the top ten carry approximately 21%. The material sequenced was peripheral blood. The receptor source for this set is a man between 65 and 85 years old in a cohort sampled during active COVID-19. The conserved cysteine and the conserved F or W are not part of the CDR3 here. Only some rows state a clone size, as once, few, many or a class for expanded clones.

v_gene: TRBV28; j_gene: TRBJ2-7; abundance: NA; CDR3aa: ASSFLSGTDEQY
v_gene: TRBV6-2/TRBV6-3; j_gene: TRBJ1-1; abundance: NA; CDR3aa: ASSYTLPDTEAF
v_gene: TRBV7-9; j_gene: TRBJ1-6; abundance: few; CDR3aa: ASSYWTGTGGNSPLH
v_gene: TRBV21-1; j_gene: TRBJ1-2; abundance: once; CDR3aa: ASSTRQGCSYT
v_gene: TRBV10-1; j_gene: TRBJ1-1; abundance: NA; CDR3aa: ASRAHGGGTEAF
v_gene: TRBV6-6; j_gene: TRBJ2-7; abundance: NA; CDR3aa: ASSYSLTSYEQY
v_gene: TRBV7-9; j_gene: TRBJ2-3; abundance: NA; CDR3aa: ASSPRFLGQGAKDTQY
v_gene: TRBV16; j_gene: TRBJ1-1; abundance: once; CDR3aa: ASSQSGGMNTEAF
v_gene: TRBV5-4; j_gene: TRBJ2-1; abundance: NA; CDR3aa: ASRLDTLAGGGNEQF
v_gene: TRBV4-3; j_gene: TRBJ2-1; abundance: once; CDR3aa: ASSPDGSSYNEQF
v_gene: TRBV6-5; j_gene: TRBJ1-5; abundance: NA; CDR3aa: ASSSGQGPQH
v_gene: TRBV27; j_gene: TRBJ2-1; abundance: NA; CDR3aa: ASSLTGTPNEQF
v_gene: TRBV24-1; j_gene: TRBJ1-2; abundance: NA; CDR3aa: ATSEDRGGAFYGYT
v_gene: TRBV5-5; j_gene: TRBJ1-3; abundance: NA; CDR3aa: ASSFSGNTIY
v_gene: TRBV7-7; j_gene: TRBJ2-5; abundance: NA; CDR3aa: ASSPDIQETQY
v_gene: TRBV6-5; j_gene: TRBJ2-1; abundance: NA; CDR3aa: ASSYVRGGEQF
v_gene: TRBV11-2; j_gene: TRBJ2-1; abundance: once; CDR3aa: ASSSGTYRGGEQF
v_gene: TRBV18; j_gene: TRBJ2-1; abundance: once; CDR3aa: ASSLAGTSITDEQF
v_gene: TRBV7-2; j_gene: TRBJ2-7; abundance: NA; CDR3aa: ASSSVGQYEQY
v_gene: TRBV18; j_gene: TRBJ1-2; abundance: NA; CDR3aa: ASSPVSGGNGYT
v_gene: TRBV9; j_gene: TRBJ2-1; abundance: NA; CDR3aa: ASSPQTSGRLLAGEQF
v_gene: TRBV18; j_gene: TRBJ2-7; abundance: NA; CDR3aa: ASSPNDGQLSYGQY
v_gene: TRBV14; j_gene: TRBJ2-5; abundance: NA; CDR3aa: ASSQDPTSGRAMGIETQY
v_gene: TRBV9; j_gene: TRBJ2-1; abundance: NA; CDR3aa: ASSPRTGADNEQF
v_gene: TRBV27; j_gene: TRBJ2-1; abundance: NA; CDR3aa: ASSFRTGERDEQF
v_gene: TRBV18; j_gene: TRBJ1-1; abundance: NA; CDR3aa: ASSPRRRDNTEAF
v_gene: TRBV7-9; j_gene: TRBJ2-7; abundance: NA; CDR3aa: ASSFKQESYEQY
v_gene: TRBV4-3; j_gene: TRBJ2-1; abundance: NA; CDR3aa: ASSQESGGGFSV
v_gene: TRBV28; j_gene: TRBJ2-7; abundance: NA; CDR3aa: ASSLVTPGLANYEQY
v_gene: TRBV29-1; j_gene: TRBJ2-5; abundance: NA; CDR3aa: SVESGHTQY
v_gene: TRBV5-1; j_gene: TRBJ1-1; abundance: NA; CDR3aa: ASSLGQGVRNTEAF
v_gene: TRBV2; j_gene: TRBJ2-1; abundance: NA; CDR3aa: ASGEGTSALNEQF
v_gene: TRBV6-5; j_gene: TRBJ1-5; abundance: NA; CDR3aa: ASSYGGGGNQPQH
v_gene: TRBV5-1; j_gene: TRBJ2-5; abundance: NA; CDR3aa: ASSGGTVQETQY
v_gene: TRBV2; j_gene: TRBJ1-6; abundance: NA; CDR3aa: ASRGQGESPLH
v_gene: TRBV7-9; j_gene: TRBJ2-1; abundance: NA; CDR3aa: ASSLRQGVSSYNEQF
v_gene: TRBV5-1; j_gene: TRBJ2-1; abundance: NA; CDR3aa: ASSLEPRGEQF
v_gene: TRBV19; j_gene: TRBJ2-3; abundance: NA; CDR3aa: ASSRTATDTQY
v_gene: TRBV29-1; j_gene: TRBJ2-3; abundance: NA; CDR3aa: SVEENLAGVSTDTQY
v_gene: TRBV14; j_gene: TRBJ2-7; abundance: NA; CDR3aa: ASSQVRGYEQY
v_gene: TRBV7-3; j_gene: TRBJ2-3; abundance: NA; CDR3aa: ASSPRGASTDTQY
v_gene: TRBV5-1; j_gene: TRBJ2-1; abundance: NA; CDR3aa: ASSAGQGQYNEQF
v_gene: TRBV11-2; j_gene: TRBJ2-1; abundance: once; CDR3aa: ASSLGASGKNEQF
v_gene: TRBV5-1; j_gene: TRBJ2-1; abundance: once; CDR3aa: ASSLLVADDNEQF
v_gene: TRBV5-1; j_gene: TRBJ1-4; abundance: NA; CDR3aa: ASSVGQPNEKLF
v_gene: TRBV2; j_gene: TRBJ1-2; abundance: NA; CDR3aa: ASSVGQYYGYT